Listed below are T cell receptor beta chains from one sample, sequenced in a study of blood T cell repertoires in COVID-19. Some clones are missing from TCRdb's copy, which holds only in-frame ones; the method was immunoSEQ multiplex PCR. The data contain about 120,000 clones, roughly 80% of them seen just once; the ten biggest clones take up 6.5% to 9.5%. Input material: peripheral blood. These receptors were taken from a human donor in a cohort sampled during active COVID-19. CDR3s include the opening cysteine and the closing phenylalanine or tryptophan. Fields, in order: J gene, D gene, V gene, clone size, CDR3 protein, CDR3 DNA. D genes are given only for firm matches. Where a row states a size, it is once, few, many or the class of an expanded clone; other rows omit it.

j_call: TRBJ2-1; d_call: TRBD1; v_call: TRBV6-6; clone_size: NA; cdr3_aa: CASSYSQGVPYNEQFF; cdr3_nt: TGTGCCAGCAGTTACTCCCAGGGGGTCCCCTACAATGAGCAGTTCTTC
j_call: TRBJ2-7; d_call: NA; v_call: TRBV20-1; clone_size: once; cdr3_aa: CSASIREVSSYEQYF; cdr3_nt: TGCAGTGCTAGTATACGAGAGGTCAGCTCCTACGAGCAGTACTTC
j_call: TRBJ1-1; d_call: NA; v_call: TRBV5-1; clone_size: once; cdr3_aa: CASSFGQMNTEAFF; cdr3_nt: TGCGCCAGCAGCTTCGGACAAATGAACACTGAAGCTTTCTTT
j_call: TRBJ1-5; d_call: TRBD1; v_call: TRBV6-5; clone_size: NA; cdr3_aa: CASKGQEEYQPQHF; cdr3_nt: TGTGCCAGCAAGGGACAGGAGGAATATCAGCCCCAGCATTTT
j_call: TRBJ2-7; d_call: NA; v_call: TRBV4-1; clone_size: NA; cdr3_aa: CASSSGGGVQYF; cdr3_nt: TGCGCCAGCTCCTCGGGAGGGGGCGTGCAGTACTTC
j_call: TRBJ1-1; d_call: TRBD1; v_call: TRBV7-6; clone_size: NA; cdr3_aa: CASSQIVPGTGSNTEAFF; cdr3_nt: TGTGCCAGCAGTCAAATCGTCCCCGGGACAGGGTCGAACACTGAAGCTTTCTTT
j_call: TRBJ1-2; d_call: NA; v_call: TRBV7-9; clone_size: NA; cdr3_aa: CASSFGDMTYYGYTF; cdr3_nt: TGTGCCAGCAGCTTTGGGGACATGACCTACTATGGCTACACCTTC
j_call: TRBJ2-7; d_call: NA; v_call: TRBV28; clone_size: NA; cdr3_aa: CASRVLDSYEQYF; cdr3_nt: TGTGCCAGCAGGGTTCTAGACAGCTACGAGCAGTACTTC
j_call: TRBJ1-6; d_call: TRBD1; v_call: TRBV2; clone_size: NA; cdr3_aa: CASSPGQYNSPLHF; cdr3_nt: TGTGCCAGCAGCCCGGGACAGTATAATTCACCCCTCCACTTT
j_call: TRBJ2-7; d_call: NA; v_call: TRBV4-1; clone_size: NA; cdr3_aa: CASSQDPTVSSYEQYF; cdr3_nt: TGCGCCAGCAGCCAAGACCCGACAGTATCTTCCTACGAGCAGTACTTC
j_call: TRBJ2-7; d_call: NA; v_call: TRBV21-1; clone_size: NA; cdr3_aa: CASSPVGRDTQYYEQYF; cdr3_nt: TGTGCCAGCAGCCCCGTCGGCCGGGACACCCAGTACTACGAGCAGTACTTC
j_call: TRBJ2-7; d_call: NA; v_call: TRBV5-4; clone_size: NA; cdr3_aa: CASSLKDSLEEQYF; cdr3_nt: TGTGCCAGCAGCTTGAAGGACAGCCTGGAGGAGCAGTACTTC
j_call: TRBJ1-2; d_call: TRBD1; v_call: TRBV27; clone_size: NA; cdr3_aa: CASRGQGRDYGYTF; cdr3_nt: TGTGCCAGCAGAGGACAGGGTCGTGACTATGGCTACACCTTC
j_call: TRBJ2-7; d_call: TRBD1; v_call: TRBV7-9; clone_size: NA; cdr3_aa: CASSPGQAVYEQYF; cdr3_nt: TGTGCCAGCAGCCCGGGACAGGCTGTCTACGAGCAGTACTTC
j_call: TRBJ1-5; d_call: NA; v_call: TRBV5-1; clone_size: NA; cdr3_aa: CASSLEGQSNQPQHF; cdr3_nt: TGCGCCAGCAGCTTGGAGGGGCAGAGCAATCAGCCCCAGCATTTT
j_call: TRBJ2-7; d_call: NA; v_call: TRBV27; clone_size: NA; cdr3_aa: CASSPGLLHEQYF; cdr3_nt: TGTGCCAGCAGTCCGGGACTTCTTCACGAGCAGTACTTC
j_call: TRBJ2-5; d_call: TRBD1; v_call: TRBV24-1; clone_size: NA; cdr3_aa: CATATGGQETQYF; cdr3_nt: TGTGCCACCGCCACAGGGGGCCAAGAGACCCAGTACTTC
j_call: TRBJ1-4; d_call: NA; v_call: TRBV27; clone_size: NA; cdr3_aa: CASSSTVRGRTNEKLFF; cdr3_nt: TGTGCCAGCTCCTCCACAGTCCGGGGTCGAACTAATGAAAAACTGTTTTTT
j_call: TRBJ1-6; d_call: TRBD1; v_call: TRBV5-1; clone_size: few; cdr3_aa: CASRPGQGLNSPLHF; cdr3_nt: TGCGCCAGCAGGCCGGGACAGGGTTTAAATTCACCCCTCCACTTT
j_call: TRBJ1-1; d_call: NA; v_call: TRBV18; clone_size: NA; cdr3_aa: CASSPLSSLDSRLIF; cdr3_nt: TGTGCCAGCTCACCACTTTCATCTTTAGACAGTCGGCTTATCTTT
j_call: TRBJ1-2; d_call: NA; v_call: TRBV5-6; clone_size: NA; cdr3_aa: CASSLQGQYYGYTF; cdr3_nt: TGTGCCAGCAGCCTACAGGGTCAGTACTATGGCTACACCTTC
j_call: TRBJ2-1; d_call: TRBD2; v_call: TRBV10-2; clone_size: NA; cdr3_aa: CASRTGTSGGKTYNEQFF; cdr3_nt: TGCGCCAGCAGAACCGGGACTAGCGGGGGGAAGACCTACAATGAGCAGTTCTTC
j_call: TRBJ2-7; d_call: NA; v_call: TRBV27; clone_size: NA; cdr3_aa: CASSLRGRGYEQYF; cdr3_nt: TGTGCCAGCAGTTTAAGGGGGAGGGGGTACGAGCAGTACTTC